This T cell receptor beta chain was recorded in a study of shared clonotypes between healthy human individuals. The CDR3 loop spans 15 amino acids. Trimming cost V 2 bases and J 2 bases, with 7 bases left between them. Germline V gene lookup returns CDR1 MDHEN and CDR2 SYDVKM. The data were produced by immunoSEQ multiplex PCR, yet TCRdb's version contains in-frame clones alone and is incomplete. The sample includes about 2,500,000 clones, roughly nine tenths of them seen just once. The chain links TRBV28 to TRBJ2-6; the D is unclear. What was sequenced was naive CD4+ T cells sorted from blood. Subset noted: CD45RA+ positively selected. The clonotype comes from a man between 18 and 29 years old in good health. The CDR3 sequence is CASSLGQTGANVLTF. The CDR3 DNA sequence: TGTGCCAGCAGTTTAGGGCAGACTGGGGCCAACGTCCTGACTTTC.